Following are 27 T cell receptor beta chains from one sample sequenced in a study of blood T cell repertoires in COVID-19. The protocol was immunoSEQ multiplex PCR, while the TCRdb copy is restricted to in-frame clones and leaves out a portion. The sample has roughly 260,000 clones; roughly nine tenths are singletons. The sequenced sample was peripheral blood. These receptors were obtained from a middle-aged man who had recovered from COVID-19.

This clone has just a few counts. The chain recombines TRBV5-1 with TRBJ2-7, with 16 bases fitting TRBD2. The germline CDR1 and CDR2 sequences are SGHRS and YFSETQ. Unmatched junction bases numbered 9, after V lost 5 bases and J lost 4 bases. This CDR3 has 17 amino acids. In DNA form, the CDR3 reads TGCGCCAGCAGTGAGGGACTAGCGGGAGGGCCGTTGTACGAGCAGTACTTC. This sequence encodes CASSEGLAGGPLYEQYF.

The chain has TRBV10-3 and TRBJ2-7; TRBD1 agrees at 9 bases. Germline V gene sequence: CDR1 ENHRY, CDR2 SYGVKD. The junction had 8 bases not matched to a gene; V was cut back by 11 bases and J by 6 bases. This CDR3 is 12 amino acids long. In DNA form, the CDR3 reads TGTGCCCTTCGACAGACAGGGGGCGAGCAGTACTTC. The encoded protein is CALRQTGGEQYF.

The V call is TRBV7-2, the J call TRBJ2-7, with D possibly being TRBD2 (7 bases). Germline V gives CDR1 SGHTA, CDR2 FQGNSA. The CDR3 extends over 15 amino acids. The V and J ends lost 5 bases and 5 bases respectively, with 19 bases between them. Written as DNA, the CDR3 is TGTGCCAGCAGCCGCGCGGGGGCGGGAAAAGACGAGCAGTACTTC. Translation gives CASSRAGAGKDEQYF.

The V gene is TRBV7-9, the J gene TRBJ2-7; 11 nucleotides match TRBD2. V lost 4 bases to trimming and J lost 2 bases; unmatched junction nucleotides: 10. CDR3 size: 17 residues. Germline V lookup: CDR1 SEHNR, CDR2 FQNEAQ (reference sequence). CDR3: CASSSATGTSGTYEQYF. In DNA form, the CDR3 reads TGTGCCAGCAGCTCGGCTACCGGGACTAGCGGTACCTACGAGCAGTACTTC.

This sequence joins TRBV30 and TRBJ1-1; TRBD1 matches 7 bases. The germline CDR1 and CDR2 sequences are GTSNPN and SVGIG (reference sequence). The CDR3 sequence is 11 residues long. The junction had 6 bases not matched to a gene; V was cut back by 5 bases and J by 9 bases. The CDR3 nucleotides read TGTGCCTGGCACCGGGACAGCCAAGCTTTCTTT. Its protein is CAWHRDSQAFF.

This chain links TRBV14 with TRBJ2-2; D not resolved. This CDR3 contains 15 residues. CDR1 and CDR2 from the germline V gene are SGHDN and FVKESK. V lost 1 base and J lost 1, with 7 bases in between. In DNA, the CDR3 is TGTGCCAGCAGCCAAGTTCGAGTGAACACCGGGGAGCTGTTTTTT. Its protein is CASSQVRVNTGELFF.

This chain connects TRBV27 to TRBJ2-5; no firm D call. The CDR3 runs to 11 residues. V lost 5 bases, J lost 2 bases, and 3 bases lay in between. The germline CDR1 and CDR2 sequences are MNHEY and SMNVEV (reference sequence). CDR3 coding DNA: TGTGCCAGCAGTACTCAAGAGACCCAGTACTTC. Translating gives CASSTQETQYF.

CDR3 sequence: CATGRYEQYF. In DNA, the CDR3 is TGTGCCACCGGGCGTTACGAGCAGTACTTC. The chain carries TRBV24-1 and TRBJ2-7; D is uncertain. Deletions cut 9 bases from V and 4 bases from J, with 6 bases between. The CDR3 has 10 amino acids. The germline V gene has CDR1 KGHDR and CDR2 SFDVKD.

This chain joins TRBV18 and TRBJ2-7, with TRBD2 matching 10 bases. The CDR3 contains 17 residues. The germline gives CDR1 KGHSH, CDR2 LQKENI. Trimming cost V 8 bases and J 0 bases; bases outside gene matches: 13. CDR3 bases: TGTGCCAGCGCTCACGCCCTAGCGGGGGATCACTCCTACGAGCAGTACTTC. Encoded protein: CASAHALAGDHSYEQYF.

This clone is a singleton in its sample. The chain has TRBV5-6 and TRBJ2-7; perhaps TRBD1 as D (5 bases). This CDR3 has 16 amino acids. CDR1 and CDR2 from the germline V gene are SGHDT and YYEEEE. V was cut by 3 bases and J by 2 bases, with 18 bases left in between. The CDR3 DNA reads as TGTGCCAGCAGCTCCCTTGGGGTCCAGGGTACCTACGAGCAGTACTTC. Its translation is CASSSLGVQGTYEQYF.

This clone was counted a few times. V gene TRBV5-1 combines with J gene TRBJ2-2, with 7 bases aligning to TRBD2. Germline CDR1 and CDR2: SGHRS and YFSETQ. Unmatched junction bases numbered 4, after V lost 3 bases and J lost 2 bases. CDR3 length equals 15 residues. CDR3 bases: TGCGCCAGCAGCTCGGGACTATTTAACACCGGGGAGCTGTTTTTT. Residues: CASSSGLFNTGELFF.

The gene calls are TRBV7-2 and TRBJ2-3, with TRBD2 matching 10 bases. Germline V gene data show CDR1 as SGHTA and CDR2 as FQGNSA. The CDR3 is 15 amino acids. The J segment lost 5 bases and the V segment lost 1 base, leaving 3 bases of the junction unmatched. The CDR3 protein is CASSLGRLAGDTQYF. In nucleotides, the CDR3 is TGTGCCAGCAGCTTAGGTCGACTAGCGGGAGATACGCAGTATTTT.

The chain uses TRBV21-1 and TRBJ1-5. TRBV21-1 is described as a pseudogene. CDR3 length: 16 residues. In DNA, the CDR3 is TGTGCCAGCAGCAAATTGTGGTCCGGGAAGGATCAGCCCCAGCATTTT. Its translation is CASSKLWSGKDQPQHF.

This chain links TRBV5-1 with TRBJ2-1; 15 bases map to TRBD2. The CDR3 sequence is 18 residues long. CDR1 SGHRS and CDR2 YFSETQ come from the germline V gene. V shed 0 bases, J shed 7 bases, and the junction held 8 bases outside the gene matches. This CDR3 is CASSLGWTSGRAGNEQFF. The CDR3 DNA follows: TGCGCCAGCAGCTTGGGGTGGACTAGCGGGAGGGCAGGGAATGAGCAGTTCTTC.

The chain uses TRBV2 and TRBJ2-7, with 8 bases matching TRBD1. CDR1 is SNHLY and CDR2 is FYNNEI in the germline V gene. The CDR3 totals 15 residues. V dropped 7 bases and J dropped 5; count of bases not matched to a gene: 13. This chain's CDR3 is CASTSEGTGGHEQYF. CDR3 nucleotides: TGTGCCAGCACTTCCGAGGGGACAGGTGGACACGAGCAGTACTTC.

This chain links TRBV7-8 with TRBJ1-6, with D possibly being TRBD1 (5 bases). V lost 2 bases, J lost 10 bases, and 12 bases lay in between. The CDR3 is 14 residues long. Germline lookup yields CDR1 SGHVS and CDR2 FQNEAQ. As DNA, the CDR3 is TGTGCCAGCAGCTTATTGGGTGGGGGGTCACCCCTCCACTTT. Amino acids: CASSLLGGGSPLHF.

The chain uses TRBV12-3 or TRBV12-4 and TRBJ1-1; D is perhaps TRBD1 (5 bases). Between the trimmed V and J ends, which lost 6 bases and 4 bases, there was a span of 9 bases. The CDR3 spans 12 residues. The CDR3 reads CASSWGFTEAFF. For the CDR3, the DNA is TGTGCCAGCAGCTGGGGCTTCACTGAAGCTTTCTTT.

The chain carries TRBV24-1 and TRBJ2-1; TRBD2 aligns across 12 bases. J lost 0 bases, V lost 0 bases, and 17 bases had no gene match. The CDR3 is made up of 23 amino acids. The V gene's germline CDR1 is KGHDR and CDR2 SFDVKD. The CDR3 reads CATSDLQVLAGGPGGSSYNEQFF. In nucleotides, the CDR3 is TGTGCCACCAGTGATTTGCAGGTCCTAGCGGGAGGGCCTGGGGGAAGCTCCTACAATGAGCAGTTCTTC.

This chain links TRBV4-3 with TRBJ2-7, with 7 bases aligning to TRBD2. There are 13 residues in the CDR3. CDR1 and CDR2 from the germline V gene are LGHNA and YSLEER. V was clipped by 4 bases and J by 7 bases; unmatched bases: 7. CDR3 residues: CASSPREAGEQYF. The CDR3, as DNA: TGCGCCAGCAGCCCGAGGGAAGCGGGGGAGCAGTACTTC.

The rearrangement joins TRBV5-1 to TRBJ2-3; TRBD2 might be the D (5 bases). This CDR3 has 14 residues. Trimming cost V 3 bases and J 2 bases, with 10 bases left between them. Looked up from germline, CDR1 is SGHRS and CDR2 is YFSETQ. CDR3 amino acids: CASSSGLTTDTQYF. CDR3 DNA sequence: TGCGCCAGCAGCTCCGGACTGACCACAGATACGCAGTATTTT.

This clone was observed a few times. The V and J genes are TRBV9 and TRBJ1-3; weak D call: TRBD1 (5 bases). Germline V gene lookup returns CDR1 SGDLS and CDR2 YYNGEE. This CDR3 has 16 amino acids. Trimming pared 2 bases from V and 1 base from J, leaving 13 bases between. Here the CDR3 reads CASSVSTVRSGNTIYF. In nucleotides, the CDR3 is TGTGCCAGCAGCGTGTCGACAGTTAGATCTGGAAACACCATATATTTT.

The chain links TRBV18 to TRBJ1-1, with TRBD1 matching 8 bases. There are 15 residues in the CDR3. Germline V gene lookup returns CDR1 KGHSH and CDR2 LQKENI. The V gene end was trimmed by 2 bases and the J gene end by 4 bases; junction bases not matched to a gene: 6. This CDR3 is CASSPTDRASTEAFF. In DNA, the CDR3 is TGTGCCAGCTCACCAACGGACAGGGCGAGCACTGAAGCTTTCTTT.

The genes are TRBV6-1 and TRBJ1-2; maybe TRBD1 (5 bases). The CDR3 is made up of 15 amino acids. Trimming shortened V by 2 bases and J by 3 bases, and 13 bases separated the two germline ends. Germline V CDR1 and CDR2: MNHNS, SASEGT. Here the CDR3 reads CASSESWTPYYGYTF. In DNA form, the CDR3 reads TGTGCCAGCAGTGAAAGCTGGACACCTTACTATGGCTACACCTTC.

The chain recombines TRBV7-3 with TRBJ2-2; no firm D call. Germline loops: CDR1 SGHTA, CDR2 FQGTGA. V lost 2 bases, J lost 1 base, and 8 bases lay in between. This CDR3 is 15 amino acids long. The DNA for the CDR3 is TGTGCCAGCAGCTTAGCGGCCCTGAACACCGGGGAGCTGTTTTTT. Residues: CASSLAALNTGELFF.

This clone was detected once. The CDR3 bases are TGTGCCAGCAGCTTAATGACCCGGAGGAACACTGAAGCTTTCTTT. Translation gives CASSLMTRRNTEAFF. The chain uses TRBV11-2 and TRBJ1-1, with unresolved D. Trimming stripped 2 bases from V and 1 base from J, with 11 bases between. CDR3 length: 15 residues. Germline CDR1 is SGHAT and CDR2 is FQNNGV.

The CDR3 DNA reads as TGTGCCAGCAGCGCCGATGGACAGGGCCAAAACTATGGCTACACCTTC. Encoded protein: CASSADGQGQNYGYTF. J is TRBJ1-2 and V is TRBV7-9, with TRBD1 identical over 8 bases. Germline loops: CDR1 SEHNR, CDR2 FQNEAQ (reference sequence). The CDR3 covers 16 residues. Trimming cost V 5 bases and J 2 bases; bases outside gene matches: 10.

This clone was seen only once. One junction end disagrees with the germline gene, perhaps due to a read error. The V call is TRBV18, the J call TRBJ2-7; the match to TRBD1 covers 9 bases. CDR3 length equals 12 residues. Germline CDR1 reads KGHSH; CDR2 reads LQKENI. CDR3 protein: CASSPVGQGYHF. The CDR3 DNA sequence: TGTGCCAGCTCACCAGTGGGACAGGGCTACCACTTC.